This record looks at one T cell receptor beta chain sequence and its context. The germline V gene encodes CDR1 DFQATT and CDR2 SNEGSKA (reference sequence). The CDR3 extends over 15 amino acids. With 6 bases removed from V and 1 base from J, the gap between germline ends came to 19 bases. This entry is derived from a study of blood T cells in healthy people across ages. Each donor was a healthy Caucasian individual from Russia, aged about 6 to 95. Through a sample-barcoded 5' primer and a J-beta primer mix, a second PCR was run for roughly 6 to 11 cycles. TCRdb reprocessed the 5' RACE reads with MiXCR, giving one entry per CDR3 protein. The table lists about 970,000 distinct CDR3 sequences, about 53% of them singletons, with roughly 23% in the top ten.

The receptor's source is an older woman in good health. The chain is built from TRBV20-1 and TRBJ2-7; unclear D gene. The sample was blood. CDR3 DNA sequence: TGCAGTGCCGTGCGACGTCCCCACGTATCCTACGAGCAGTACTTC. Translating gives CSAVRRPHVSYEQYF.